These 20 T cell receptor beta chains share one sample of origin, sequenced in a study of blood T cell repertoires in COVID-19 (TCRdb year 2020). The library relied on the immunoSEQ multiplex PCR assay. Held by TCRdb, this immuneACCESS table contains in-frame sequences only and omits some clones. Under half of the omission traces to an unresolved V gene where checked; the cause of the rest is unknown. For this sample the table gives 300,000 to 400,000 clones, of which 65% to 90% were detected only once. The leading ten clones occupy 7.2% of the sample. Sequenced input: peripheral blood. Receptor source: a human donor in a cohort sampled during active COVID-19.

This clone was detected only a few times. This sequence joins TRBV11-2 and TRBJ2-7, with D possibly matching TRBD1 (7 bases). Germline V gene lookup returns CDR1 SGHAT and CDR2 FQNNGV. V gave up 5 bases and J gave up 3 bases, with 20 bases separating them. The CDR3 sequence is 16 residues long. The CDR3 DNA reads TGTGCCAGCAGCCCACCCGGAGGGGGCGAAAACTACGAGCAGTACTTC. Amino acids: CASSPPGGGENYEQYF.

The chain couples TRBV7-9 to TRBJ1-1; 8 nucleotides line up with TRBD1. Unmatched junction bases numbered 5, after V lost 7 bases and J lost 4 bases. CDR1 and CDR2 from the germline V gene are SEHNR and FQNEAQ (reference sequence). The CDR3 has 13 amino acids. CDR3 sequence (DNA): TGTGCCAGCACCAAGGACAGGGCCACTGAAGCTTTCTTT. Protein: CASTKDRATEAFF.

The chain combines TRBV12-5 with TRBJ2-7, with a weak D call TRBD1 (6 bases). Deletions cut 0 bases from V and 6 bases from J, with 15 bases between. This CDR3 is built from 15 residues. Germline V CDR1 and CDR2: LGHNT, FRNRAP. CDR3: CASGLVLGGRSEQYF. Written as DNA, the CDR3 is TGTGCTAGTGGTTTGGTACTAGGGGGACGCTCCGAGCAGTACTTC. Full variable domain (missing parts from reference TRBV12-5 and TRBJ2-7): DARVTQTPRHKVTEMGQEVTMRCQPILGHNTVFWYRQTMMQGLELLAYFRNRAPLDDSGMPKDRFSAEMPDATLATLKIQPSEPRDSAVYFCASGLVLGGRSEQYFGPGTRLTVT.

This clone was seen a handful of times. J is TRBJ2-5 and V is TRBV5-1; TRBD2 matches 7 bases. The germline gives CDR1 SGHRS, CDR2 YFSETQ. This CDR3 has 16 amino acids. V lost 2 bases to trimming and J lost 1 base; unmatched junction nucleotides: 8. The CDR3 spells CASSLIPAGFQETQYF. The CDR3 coding sequence is TGCGCCAGCAGCTTAATTCCAGCGGGGTTCCAAGAGACCCAGTACTTC. Drawing the rest from reference TRBV5-1 and TRBJ2-5, the complete variable domain is KAGVTQTPRYLIKTRGQQVTLSCSPISGHRSVSWYQQTPGQGLQFLFEYFSETQRNKGNFPGRFSGRQFSNSRSEMNVSTLELGDSALYLCASSLIPAGFQETQYFGPGTRLLVL.

The chain has TRBV25-1 and TRBJ2-5; TRBD1 aligns across 8 bases. V lost 3 bases, J lost 3 bases, and 3 bases stayed unmatched. Germline lookup yields CDR1 MGHDK and CDR2 SYGVNS. There are 14 residues in the CDR3. The CDR3 is CASSDPTGEETQYF. DNA of the CDR3: TGTGCCAGCAGTGACCCGACAGGGGAAGAGACCCAGTACTTC. Full variable domain (missing parts from reference TRBV25-1 and TRBJ2-5): EADIYQTPRYLVIGTGKKITLECSQTMGHDKMYWYQQDPGMELHLIHYSYGVNSTEKGDLSSESTVSRIRTEHFPLTLESARPSHTSQYLCASSDPTGEETQYFGPGTRLLVL.

The chain uses TRBV19 and TRBJ1-2; D unresolved. Germline CDR1 LNHDA, CDR2 SQIVND (reference sequence). The CDR3 has 14 residues. Trimming pared 1 base from V and 3 bases from J, leaving 9 bases between. The CDR3 sequence: CASSIAPSHYGYTF. The CDR3 nucleotides are TGTGCCAGTAGTATAGCCCCCTCCCACTATGGCTACACCTTC.

This chain links TRBV7-2 with TRBJ2-1, with TRBD1 as a possible D gene (6 bases). CDR3 size: 14 residues. Germline CDR1 reads SGHTA; CDR2 reads FQGNSA. V lost 5 bases to trimming and J lost 6 bases, with 14 bases between them. The CDR3 sequence is CASSDEQGFNEQFF. CDR3 bases: TGTGCCAGCAGCGACGAACAGGGTTTCAATGAGCAGTTCTTC. The variable domain in full, completed from reference TRBV7-2 and TRBJ2-1, reads GAGVSQSPSNKVTEKGKDVELRCDPISGHTALYWYRQSLGQGLEFLIYFQGNSAPDKSGLPSDRFSAERTGGSVSTLTIQRTQQEDSAVYLCASSDEQGFNEQFFGPGTRLTVL.

The chain uses TRBV2 and TRBJ2-1; TRBD2 agrees at 10 bases. The length of the CDR3 is 14 residues. Germline CDR1 and CDR2: SNHLY and FYNNEI. Losses at the gene ends were 6 bases for V and 6 bases for J; bases not matched to a gene: 5. Written as DNA, the CDR3 is TGTGCCAGCAGAGAGCGGGGGGGACTCAATGAGCAGTTCTTC. Residues: CASRERGGLNEQFF.

V gene TRBV13 combines with J gene TRBJ2-1; D is perhaps TRBD2 (5 bases). This CDR3 spans 15 amino acids. Deletions cut 5 bases from V and 0 bases from J, with 11 bases between. The V gene's germline CDR1 is PRHDT and CDR2 FYEKMQ (reference sequence). The CDR3 DNA sequence: TGTGCCAGCAGCACCGGACTGAGCTCCTACAATGAGCAGTTCTTC. Residues: CASSTGLSSYNEQFF.

This sequence joins TRBV18 and TRBJ1-2; 8 bases fit TRBD1. The length of the CDR3 is 12 residues. V shed 3 bases and J 8 bases; nucleotides not matched to a gene: 2. Germline V CDR1 and CDR2: KGHSH, LQKENI. The CDR3 is CASSPTGGGYTF. The DNA of the CDR3 is TGTGCCAGCTCACCTACAGGGGGAGGCTACACCTTC.

This chain uses TRBV30 with TRBJ1-1; TRBD1 matches at 8 bases. Looked up from germline, CDR1 is GTSNPN and CDR2 is SVGIG (reference sequence). V was pared by 4 bases and J by 0 bases, with 10 bases of the junction left unmatched. The CDR3 consists of 16 residues. CDR3 loop: CAWMDRERVLNTEAFF. DNA for the CDR3: TGTGCCTGGATGGACAGGGAAAGGGTTTTGAACACTGAAGCTTTCTTT.

This chain uses TRBV14 with TRBJ1-1; the D gene is possibly TRBD1 (5 bases). Germline V lookup: CDR1 SGHDN, CDR2 FVKESK. Trimming removed 2 bases from V and 3 bases from J, with 16 bases in between. There are 16 residues in the CDR3. This chain's CDR3 is CASSQWFPGKHTEAFF. CDR3 sequence (DNA): TGTGCCAGCAGCCAATGGTTCCCAGGGAAGCACACTGAAGCTTTCTTT.

This clone was seen just once. V is TRBV12-3 or TRBV12-4 and J is TRBJ1-3, with D possibly being TRBD1 (5 bases). The CDR3 extends over 12 amino acids. Trimming left V 7 bases short and J 10 bases short, with 14 bases between. The CDR3 region is CASIAEGVTIYF. The CDR3 region has the DNA TGTGCCAGCATAGCAGAAGGGGTAACCATATATTTT.

The gene calls are TRBV25-1 and TRBJ1-2; possibly TRBD1 for D (5 bases). This CDR3 region has 14 residues. Germline CDR1 is MGHDK and CDR2 is SYGVNS. V lost 3 bases and J lost 1, with 9 bases in between. As DNA, the CDR3 is TGTGCCAGCAGTGATGACAGCTTTAACTATGGCTACACCTTC. Its protein product is CASSDDSFNYGYTF.

The chain carries TRBV30 and TRBJ2-7; 9 bases agree with TRBD2. J lost 0 bases, V lost 4 bases, and 4 bases had no gene match. This CDR3 has 14 amino acids. CDR1 and CDR2 (germline): GTSNPN, SVGIG (reference sequence). The CDR3 loop reads CAWIPSGNSYEQYF. CDR3 coding DNA: TGTGCCTGGATTCCTAGCGGGAACTCCTACGAGCAGTACTTC.

This chain links TRBV18 with TRBJ2-2, with D possibly TRBD1 on 5 matching bases. CDR3 length: 15 residues. CDR1 and CDR2 (germline): KGHSH, LQKENI. V lost 0 bases, J lost 2 bases, and 7 bases lay in between. CDR3: CASSPPGVNTGELFF. CDR3 DNA: TGTGCCAGCTCACCACCAGGGGTAAACACCGGGGAGCTGTTTTTT.

The genes are TRBV6-2 or TRBV6-3 and TRBJ2-1; a possible D gene is TRBD1 (5 bases). Looked up from germline, CDR1 is MNHEY and CDR2 is SVGEGT. V gave up 6 bases and J gave up 0 bases, with 9 bases separating them. CDR3 length: 14 amino acids. The CDR3 bases are TGTGCCAGCAGCCTAGACAGCTCCTACAATGAGCAGTTCTTC. Protein: CASSLDSSYNEQFF.

This chain joins TRBV7-3 and TRBJ2-1, with a possible D match to TRBD1 (6 bases). Germline assignment: CDR1 SGHTA and CDR2 FQGTGA. This CDR3 contains 14 residues. V was cut by 5 bases and J by 5 bases, with 13 bases left in between. CDR3 protein: CASSPTTGDNEQFF. For the CDR3, the DNA is TGTGCCAGCAGCCCGACGACAGGAGACAATGAGCAGTTCTTC.

This chain joins TRBV6-1 and TRBJ1-2, with unresolved D. This CDR3 has 12 amino acids. With 2 bases removed from V and 13 bases from J, the gap between germline ends came to 14 bases. Germline-derived CDR1 and CDR2 are MNHNS and SASEGT. In DNA, the CDR3 is TGTGCCAGCAGTGAAAGTCGGCAGCGAAGCACCTTC. Protein sequence: CASSESRQRSTF.

The CDR3 loop is CASSLERGGKNEQFF. The CDR3 DNA reads as TGTGCCAGCAGCTTAGAACGGGGGGGCAAGAATGAGCAGTTCTTC. The chain uses TRBV7-9 and TRBJ2-1; 8 bases fit TRBD2. This CDR3 comprises 15 residues. The J segment lost 7 bases and the V segment lost 1 base, leaving 6 bases of the junction unmatched. Germline V gene sequence: CDR1 SEHNR, CDR2 FQNEAQ (reference sequence). The whole variable domain, remainder taken from reference TRBV7-9 and TRBJ2-1, is DTGVSQNPRHKITKRGQNVTFRCDPISEHNRLYWYRQTLGQGPEFLTYFQNEAQLEKSRLLSDRFSAERPKGSFSTLEIQRTEQGDSAMYLCASSLERGGKNEQFFGPGTRLTVL.